This T cell receptor (beta chain) comes out of a study of CXCR3-negative and CXCR3-positive naive CD8 T cells. cDNA libraries for TRB were generated by 5' RACE incorporating UMI labels. TCRdb re-called the 5' RACE reads; every CDR3 protein appears as one record, without DNA. This sample contains approximately 88,000 distinct CDR3 sequences. Points from the study as a whole: TRB CDR3 hydrophobicity was greater in CXCR3-positive naive cells than in CXCR3-negative naive cells. Both naive subsets showed comparably high diversity, and memory CD8+ cells showed much lower diversity.

Germline values: CDR1 MDHEN, CDR2 SYDVKM. The CDR3 totals 14 residues. A remark on this clonotype: Its antigen is not known.

Sequencing was carried out using naive CXCR3+ CD8+ T cells from blood. Subset in this sample: CD45RO-CCR7+CD27+CD95- naive CD8+ T cells expressing CXCR3 (TNR3+). The sequence came from a human donor in good health. Some clones in this sample may be carry-over from other donors' samples. The chain uses TRBV28 and TRBJ1-2; TCRdb proposes TRBD1, but this gene call is untestable without DNA. The CDR3 is CASSFRDGNYAYTF.